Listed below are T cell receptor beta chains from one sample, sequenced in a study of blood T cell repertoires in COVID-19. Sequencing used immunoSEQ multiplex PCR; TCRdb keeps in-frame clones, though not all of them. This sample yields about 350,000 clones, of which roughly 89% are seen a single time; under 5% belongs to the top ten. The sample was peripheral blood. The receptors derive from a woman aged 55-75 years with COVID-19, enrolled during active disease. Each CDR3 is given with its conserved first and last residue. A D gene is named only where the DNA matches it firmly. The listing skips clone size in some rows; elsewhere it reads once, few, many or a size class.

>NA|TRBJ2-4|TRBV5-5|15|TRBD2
CASSYGGGGAALQYF
TGTGCCAGCAGCTACGGTGGCGGGGGGGCCGCTCTCCAGTACTTC
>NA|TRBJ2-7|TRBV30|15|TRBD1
CAWSVRGQVGAWMYF
TGTGCCTGGAGTGTACGTGGACAGGTTGGGGCCTGGATGTACTTC
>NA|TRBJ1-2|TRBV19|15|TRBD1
CASSMEWTGGFGYTF
TGTGCCAGTAGTATGGAATGGACAGGAGGATTCGGCTACACCTTC
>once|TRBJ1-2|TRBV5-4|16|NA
CASTLRGQGRWYGYTF
TGTGCCAGCACTTTAAGGGGTCAGGGGCGGTGGTATGGCTACACCTTC
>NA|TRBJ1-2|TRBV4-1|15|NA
CASSQGTGFRFGYTF
TGCGCCAGCAGCCAAGGAACAGGATTCCGCTTCGGCTACACCTTC
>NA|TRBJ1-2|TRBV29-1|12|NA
CSVEPTDYGYTF
TGCAGCGTTGAGCCGACAGACTATGGCTACACCTTC
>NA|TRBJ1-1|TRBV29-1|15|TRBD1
CSVGGQGAVNTEAFF
TGCAGCGTTGGGGGACAGGGGGCTGTGAACACTGAAGCTTTCTTT
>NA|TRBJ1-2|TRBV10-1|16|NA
CASSDSGTPSNYGYTF
TGCGCCAGCAGTGACTCGGGGACACCTTCGAACTATGGCTACACCTTC
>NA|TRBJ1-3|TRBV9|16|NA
CASSPFLRGSGNTIYF
TGTGCCAGCAGCCCTTTCCTCCGGGGGTCTGGAAACACCATATATTTT
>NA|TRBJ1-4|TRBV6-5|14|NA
CASSSRGINEKLFF
TGTGCCAGCAGTTCCAGGGGAATTAATGAAAAACTGTTTTTT
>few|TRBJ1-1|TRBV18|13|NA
CASSPGQNTEAFF
TGTGCCAGCTCACCCGGACAGAACACTGAAGCTTTCTTT
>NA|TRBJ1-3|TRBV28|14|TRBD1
CASSTGGTGNTIYF
TGTGCCAGCAGCACAGGGGGCACGGGAAACACCATATATTTT
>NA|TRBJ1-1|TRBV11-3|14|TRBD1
CASSPTGANTEAFF
TGTGCCAGCAGCCCCACAGGGGCGAACACTGAAGCTTTCTTT
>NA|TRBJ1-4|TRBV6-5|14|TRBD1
CASDRQGANEKLFF
TGTGCCAGCGATAGACAGGGGGCTAATGAAAAACTGTTTTTT
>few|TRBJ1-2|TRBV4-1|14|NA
CASSQADRNYGYTF
TGCGCCAGCAGCCAAGCCGACAGAAACTATGGCTACACCTTC
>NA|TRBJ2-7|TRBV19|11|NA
CASSSGYEQYF
TGTGCCAGTAGTTCGGGATACGAGCAGTACTTC
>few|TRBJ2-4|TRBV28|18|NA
CASSLFAGAASAKNIQYF
TGTGCCAGCAGTTTATTTGCGGGGGCCGCCTCAGCCAAAAACATTCAGTACTTC
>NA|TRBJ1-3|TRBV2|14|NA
CASIPSSSGNTIYF
TGTGCCAGCATACCGTCGAGCTCTGGAAACACCATATATTTT
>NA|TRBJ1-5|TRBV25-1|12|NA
CASSDGYQPQHF
TGTGCCAGCAGTGACGGTTATCAGCCCCAGCATTTT
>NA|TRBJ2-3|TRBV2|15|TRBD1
CASSGDRGSTDTQYF
TGTGCCAGCTCCGGCGACAGGGGTAGCACAGATACGCAGTATTTT
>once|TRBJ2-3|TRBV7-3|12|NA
CASSTSRDTQYF
TGTGCCAGCAGCACCTCCAGGGATACGCAGTATTTT
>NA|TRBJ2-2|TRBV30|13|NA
CASQDMNTGELFF
TGTGCCTCACAGGACATGAACACCGGGGAGCTGTTTTTT
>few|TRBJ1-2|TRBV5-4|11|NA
CASGQSPGYTF
TGTGCCAGCGGACAATCGCCTGGCTACACCTTC
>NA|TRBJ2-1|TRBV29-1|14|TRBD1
CSVVAGQGYGEQFF
TGCAGCGTTGTTGCGGGACAGGGGTATGGTGAGCAGTTCTTC
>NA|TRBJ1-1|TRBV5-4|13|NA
CASSLAVNTEAFF
TGTGCCAGCAGCTTGGCTGTGAACACTGAAGCTTTCTTT
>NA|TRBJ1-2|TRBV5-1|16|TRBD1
CASKHAGTGGNYGYTF
TGCGCCAGCAAACATGCCGGGACAGGGGGGAACTATGGCTACACCTTC
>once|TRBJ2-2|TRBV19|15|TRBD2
CASRTPSGGAGELFF
TGTGCCAGTAGAACTCCTAGCGGGGGGGCCGGGGAGCTGTTTTTT
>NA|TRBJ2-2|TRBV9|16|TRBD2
CASSVGTSAGTGELFF
TGTGCCAGCAGCGTCGGGACTAGCGCGGGGACCGGGGAGCTGTTTTTT
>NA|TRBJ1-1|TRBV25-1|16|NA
CASSESPPGPNTEAFF
TGTGCCAGCAGTGAATCCCCCCCAGGGCCAAACACTGAAGCTTTCTTT
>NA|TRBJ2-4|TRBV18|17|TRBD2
CASSPPVLAGGKNIQYF
TGTGCCAGCTCACCACCGGTGCTAGCGGGGGGCAAAAACATTCAGTACTTC
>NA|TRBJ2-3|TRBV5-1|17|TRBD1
CASSSPPGTGGLDTQYF
TGCGCCAGCAGCTCCCCCCCCGGGACAGGGGGCCTCGATACGCAGTATTTT
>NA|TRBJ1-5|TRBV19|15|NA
CASSIQQGRNQPQHF
TGTGCCAGTAGTATCCAACAGGGTCGCAATCAGCCCCAGCATTTT
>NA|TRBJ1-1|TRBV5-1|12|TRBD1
CAGDSLNTEAFF
TGCGCCGGGGACAGCTTGAACACTGAAGCTTTCTTT
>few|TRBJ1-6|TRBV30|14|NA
CACRWAGLNSPLHF
TGTGCCTGCCGGTGGGCAGGTCTTAATTCACCCCTCCACTTT
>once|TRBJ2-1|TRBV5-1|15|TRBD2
CASSLTSGGLNEQFF
TGCGCCAGCAGCTTAACTAGCGGGGGCCTCAATGAGCAGTTCTTC
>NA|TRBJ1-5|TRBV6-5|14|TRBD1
CASSLNRGPGPQHF
TGTGCCAGCAGTTTGAACAGGGGCCCGGGGCCCCAGCATTTT
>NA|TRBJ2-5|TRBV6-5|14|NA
CASSYSFRVETQYF
TGTGCCAGCAGTTACTCCTTCAGGGTCGAGACCCAGTACTTC